The clone carrying this TCR beta chain was observed once. As yet, its antigen is unknown. The length of the CDR3 is 15 residues. Trimming took 8 bases from V and 3 from J; bases not matched to a gene: 6. Germline V gives CDR1 LNHDA, CDR2 SQIVND (reference sequence). The data are from a study of graft-versus-host responses after intestinal transplantation. As for the study in general: After anti-thymocyte globulin induction, recipients took tacrolimus and steroids for roughly three years. Study-wide points: Recipient marrow showed GvH clones, some seen first in ileum or blood. Early post-transplant HvG declines showed an association with peak circulating GvH clone levels.

Sequencing used immunoSEQ multiplex PCR; TCRdb keeps in-frame clones, though not all of them. The table includes approximately 90,000 clones, around 83% detected once. The chain combines TRBV19 with TRBJ2-3, with 12 bases identical to TRBD2. Here the sequenced sample was unstimulated CD4+ T cells sorted from spleen or lymph node cells, taken before intestinal transplant. This clonotype was sampled from a human donor who received an intestinal transplant. CDR3 loop: CASSRLAGETDTQYF. The CDR3 DNA sequence: TGTGCCAGTTCCAGACTAGCGGGGGAGACAGATACGCAGTATTTT. The variable domain in full, completed from reference TRBV19 and TRBJ2-3, reads DGGITQSPKYLFRKEGQNVTLSCEQNLNHDAMYWYRQDPGQGLRLIYYSQIVNDFQKGDIAEGYSVSREKKESFPLTVTSAQKNPTAFYLCASSRLAGETDTQYFGPGTRLTVL.